This TCR beta chain was found in a study of blood T cell repertoires in COVID-19. Looking at the study overall: Sites in the United States, Italy and Spain provided acute and convalescent COVID-19 samples. PBMCs, B-cell-depleted T cells, or T cells were the source of the cDNA or gDNA that made up the material.

CDR1 is MNHNS, CDR2 SASEGT, per germline. V lost 2 bases and J lost 8; bases outside the gene matches: 6. The CDR3 runs to 15 residues. As handled by the study authors: Cell counts per sample came from amplifying reference gene primers. Libraries were prepared by immunoSEQ multiplex PCR; TCRdb keeps only in-frame clonotypes and omits some of them. The V and J calls and clone size are taken from that table; D and trimming were inferred from the DNA. The data show tens of thousands of clones, with around 83% seen just once and about 43% held by the top ten. The chain uses TRBV6-1 and TRBJ1-5, with 10 bases aligning to TRBD1. Sequencing used peripheral blood. The sequence derives from a man older than 75 with acute or convalescent COVID-19. In DNA, the CDR3 is TGTGCCAGCAGTGAATTGGGACAGGGGATAAAGCCCCAGCATTTT. Translation gives CASSELGQGIKPQHF.